The rows below give T cell receptor beta chains drawn from one sample of a study of CD8 T cells in Susac syndrome. MiXCR, applied by TCRdb to the immunoSEQ multiplex PCR reads, yields one record per CDR3 protein. The data contain 250,000 to 300,000 distinct CDR3 sequences, approximately 85% of them seen just once; the ten biggest clones take up 0.095% to 0.14%. Sequenced: CD8+ T cells from PBMCs. The receptors here all came from a human donor with multiple sclerosis. Each CDR3 is given with its conserved first and last residue. A D gene is named only where the DNA matches it firmly. Clone size is given for some rows only: seen once, a few or many times, or a class if the clone is expanded.

CDR3nt: TGTGCCAGCAGCGCGACAGGGGGGACTGAAGCTTTCTTT; CDR3aa: CASSATGGTEAFF; j_gene: TRBJ1-1; v_gene: TRBV5-4; d_gene: TRBD1; abundance: .; len: 13
CDR3nt: TGTGCCAGCAGCTCCGCGGACAGGGAGCCTGAAGCTTTCTTT; CDR3aa: CASSSADREPEAFF; j_gene: TRBJ1-1; v_gene: TRBV9; d_gene: TRBD1; abundance: .; len: 14
CDR3nt: TGCGCCAGCAGCTTGATACCAGGGGTCCCCATCACCCAAGAGACCCAGTACTTC; CDR3aa: CASSLIPGVPITQETQYF; j_gene: TRBJ2-5; v_gene: TRBV5-1; d_gene: .; abundance: once; len: 18
CDR3nt: TGTGCCAGCAGCTCCCCTAGCGGGAAGAACAATGAGCAGTTCTTC; CDR3aa: CASSSPSGKNNEQFF; j_gene: TRBJ2-1; v_gene: TRBV7-9; d_gene: TRBD2; abundance: .; len: 15
CDR3nt: TGTGCCAGCAGTTTACGCCGATCCGCCCAGCCGGTGTATTTT; CDR3aa: CASSLRRSAQPVYF; j_gene: TRBJ2-3; v_gene: TRBV12-3/TRBV12-4; d_gene: .; abundance: .; len: 14
CDR3nt: TGTGCCAGCAGCGTAGCGGGACAGGGGAGAGGCTACACCTTC; CDR3aa: CASSVAGQGRGYTF; j_gene: TRBJ1-2; v_gene: TRBV9; d_gene: TRBD1; abundance: .; len: 14
CDR3nt: TGTGCCACCAGCAGAGATGCCCTTGGAGGGACAGATACGCAGTATTTT; CDR3aa: CATSRDALGGTDTQYF; j_gene: TRBJ2-3; v_gene: TRBV15; d_gene: .; abundance: .; len: 16
CDR3nt: TGTGCCAGCAAAGGACAGGCTGAAGCTTTCTTT; CDR3aa: CASKGQAEAFF; j_gene: TRBJ1-1; v_gene: TRBV7-9; d_gene: TRBD1; abundance: .; len: 11
CDR3nt: TGTGCCAGCAGTTACCGGCTCCTCGAGCAGTACTTC; CDR3aa: CASSYRLLEQYF; j_gene: TRBJ2-7; v_gene: TRBV6-5; d_gene: .; abundance: .; len: 12
CDR3nt: TGTGCCACCCGATCACCTTATAGCAATCAGCCCCAGCATTTT; CDR3aa: CATRSPYSNQPQHF; j_gene: TRBJ1-5; v_gene: TRBV19; d_gene: .; abundance: .; len: 14
CDR3nt: TGTGCCACCAGAGCCGGGACCACCCAGTACTTC; CDR3aa: CATRAGTTQYF; j_gene: TRBJ2-5; v_gene: TRBV15; d_gene: .; abundance: .; len: 11
CDR3nt: TGCAGTGCTAGAGAACGGACAATAGGCTACACCTTC; CDR3aa: CSARERTIGYTF; j_gene: TRBJ1-2; v_gene: TRBV20-1; d_gene: .; abundance: .; len: 12
CDR3nt: TGTGCCAGCAGCCCTAGCGGGACGGCAACCTACGAGCAGTACTTC; CDR3aa: CASSPSGTATYEQYF; j_gene: TRBJ2-7; v_gene: TRBV3-1; d_gene: TRBD2; abundance: .; len: 15
CDR3nt: TGTGCCAGCACTATCCTAGCCGGCCTCGCCTACGAGCAGTACTTC; CDR3aa: CASTILAGLAYEQYF; j_gene: TRBJ2-7; v_gene: TRBV7-9; d_gene: .; abundance: .; len: 15
CDR3nt: TGCGCCAGCAGCCAACCCCGGGCCTACTATGGCTACACCTTC; CDR3aa: CASSQPRAYYGYTF; j_gene: TRBJ1-2; v_gene: TRBV4-1; d_gene: .; abundance: .; len: 14
CDR3nt: TGTGCCAGCAGTGACACCCTCCCGCGTGACAGCGGCTACACCTTC; CDR3aa: CASSDTLPRDSGYTF; j_gene: TRBJ1-2; v_gene: TRBV2; d_gene: .; abundance: .; len: 15
CDR3nt: TGTGCCAGCAGTGTGACAACTATTGTGAGGGGTGGCTACACCTTC; CDR3aa: CASSVTTIVRGGYTF; j_gene: TRBJ1-2; v_gene: TRBV2; d_gene: .; abundance: .; len: 15
CDR3nt: TGTGCCAGCAGCTTTTGGCGGGAGGTCCAAGAGACCCAGTACTTC; CDR3aa: CASSFWREVQETQYF; j_gene: TRBJ2-5; v_gene: TRBV7-6; d_gene: TRBD2; abundance: once; len: 15
CDR3nt: TGTGCCAGCTCACCAAGTAGTCAAGAGACCCAGTACTTC; CDR3aa: CASSPSSQETQYF; j_gene: TRBJ2-5; v_gene: TRBV18; d_gene: .; abundance: .; len: 13
CDR3nt: TGTGCCTGGACCGGGACAGACTACGGGGAGCTGTTTTTT; CDR3aa: CAWTGTDYGELFF; j_gene: TRBJ2-2; v_gene: TRBV30; d_gene: TRBD1; abundance: .; len: 13
CDR3nt: TGTGCCAGCAGCGCCGGGACTAGCGGACCCTACGAGCAGTACTTC; CDR3aa: CASSAGTSGPYEQYF; j_gene: TRBJ2-7; v_gene: TRBV7-9; d_gene: TRBD2; abundance: .; len: 15
CDR3nt: TGTGCCATCCCTGGCGGCACCGGGGAGCTGTTTTTT; CDR3aa: CAIPGGTGELFF; j_gene: TRBJ2-2; v_gene: TRBV7-9; d_gene: .; abundance: .; len: 12
CDR3nt: TGTGCCACCGCGAGGGACAGTAATCAGCCCCAGCATTTT; CDR3aa: CATARDSNQPQHF; j_gene: TRBJ1-5; v_gene: TRBV24-1; d_gene: TRBD1; abundance: .; len: 13
CDR3nt: TGTGCCAGCAGTTACGAGGTGACCTACGAGCAGTACTTC; CDR3aa: CASSYEVTYEQYF; j_gene: TRBJ2-7; v_gene: TRBV6-6; d_gene: .; abundance: .; len: 13
CDR3nt: TGTGCCAGCAGCCCGATCGGACAGGTGAACTACAATGAGCAGTTCTTC; CDR3aa: CASSPIGQVNYNEQFF; j_gene: TRBJ2-1; v_gene: TRBV28; d_gene: TRBD1; abundance: few; len: 16
CDR3nt: TGTGCCAGCAGCTACGGGACAGGTACCCCCTACGAGCAGTACTTC; CDR3aa: CASSYGTGTPYEQYF; j_gene: TRBJ2-7; v_gene: TRBV13; d_gene: TRBD1; abundance: .; len: 15
CDR3nt: TGTGCCACCACAGTTGGGGTCCCGGATGAAGCTTTCTTT; CDR3aa: CATTVGVPDEAFF; j_gene: TRBJ1-1; v_gene: TRBV10-3; d_gene: .; abundance: .; len: 13
CDR3nt: TGTGCCAGCAGCTCCCCCAATGCGACTAACCACAATGAGCAGTTCTTC; CDR3aa: CASSSPNATNHNEQFF; j_gene: TRBJ2-1; v_gene: TRBV7-9; d_gene: .; abundance: .; len: 16
CDR3nt: TGTGCCAGCAGCGTAAGGGACACGGCATACACAGATACGCAGTATTTT; CDR3aa: CASSVRDTAYTDTQYF; j_gene: TRBJ2-3; v_gene: TRBV9; d_gene: .; abundance: .; len: 16
CDR3nt: TGTGCCAGCAGCTTAGTGGGCGGGAAGGTCTCCAATGAGCAGTTCTTC; CDR3aa: CASSLVGGKVSNEQFF; j_gene: TRBJ2-1; v_gene: TRBV11-2; d_gene: .; abundance: .; len: 16
CDR3nt: TGTGCTAGCAGCGTCGGACTAGCCGACAATGAGCAGTTCTTC; CDR3aa: CASSVGLADNEQFF; j_gene: TRBJ2-1; v_gene: TRBV7-7; d_gene: TRBD2; abundance: .; len: 14
CDR3nt: TGTGCCAGCAGTCCCCCCTGGGGTAGCGGGCGTACCTACGAGCAGTACTTC; CDR3aa: CASSPPWGSGRTYEQYF; j_gene: TRBJ2-7; v_gene: TRBV27; d_gene: TRBD2; abundance: .; len: 17
CDR3nt: TGTGCCAGCAGCTCTCTTAATGAAAAACTGTTTTTT; CDR3aa: CASSSLNEKLFF; j_gene: TRBJ1-4; v_gene: TRBV7-9; d_gene: .; abundance: .; len: 12
CDR3nt: TGTGCCAGCAGTCCCTTCCCCGGGGGGAGCACAGATACGCAGTATTTT; CDR3aa: CASSPFPGGSTDTQYF; j_gene: TRBJ2-3; v_gene: TRBV27; d_gene: TRBD2; abundance: .; len: 16
CDR3nt: TGTGCCAGCAGCTCGACTAGCGGAGCAGATACGCAGTATTTT; CDR3aa: CASSSTSGADTQYF; j_gene: TRBJ2-3; v_gene: TRBV7-8; d_gene: TRBD2; abundance: .; len: 14
CDR3nt: TGTGCCAGCAGCCAAGAACCTAGCTCCTACAATGAGCAGTTCTTC; CDR3aa: CASSQEPSSYNEQFF; j_gene: TRBJ2-1; v_gene: TRBV3-1; d_gene: .; abundance: .; len: 15
CDR3nt: TGTGCCAGCAGTTCCCTCCCGCGGGACCTCTATGGCTACACCTTC; CDR3aa: CASSSLPRDLYGYTF; j_gene: TRBJ1-2; v_gene: TRBV28; d_gene: .; abundance: .; len: 15
CDR3nt: TGTGCCAGCAGCCCCCGGGGCGGGATAAGCTCCTACGAGCAGTACTTC; CDR3aa: CASSPRGGISSYEQYF; j_gene: TRBJ2-7; v_gene: TRBV7-8; d_gene: .; abundance: .; len: 16